Below, one TCR beta chain is given with its context. In the original workflow: Amplification with reference gene primers provided the estimates of nucleated cell counts. Sequencing used immunoSEQ multiplex PCR; TCRdb keeps in-frame clones, though not all of them. V and J calls and clone size come straight from that table; D and trimming were deduced from the DNA. The top ten hold roughly 2.1% of the sample, which has about 300,000 clones, about 90% seen once. Germline values: CDR1 SGDLS, CDR2 YYNGEE. The CDR3 runs 15 residues. V dropped 2 bases and J dropped 2; count of bases not matched to a gene: 6. These data originate in a study of blood T cell repertoires in COVID-19. Study details: Samples came from the United States, Italy and Spain, spanning acute and convalescent COVID-19. Nucleic acid was either cDNA or gDNA, and it came from T cells, B-cell-depleted T cells, or PBMCs.

This clonotype originated in a man aged 18 to 30 with active or convalescent COVID-19. This chain joins TRBV9 and TRBJ2-5, with TRBD2 matching over 7 bases. The sequenced sample was peripheral blood. The CDR3 sequence is CASSVSAGSQETQYF. CDR3 nucleotides: TGTGCCAGCAGCGTTTCAGCGGGATCTCAAGAGACCCAGTACTTC.